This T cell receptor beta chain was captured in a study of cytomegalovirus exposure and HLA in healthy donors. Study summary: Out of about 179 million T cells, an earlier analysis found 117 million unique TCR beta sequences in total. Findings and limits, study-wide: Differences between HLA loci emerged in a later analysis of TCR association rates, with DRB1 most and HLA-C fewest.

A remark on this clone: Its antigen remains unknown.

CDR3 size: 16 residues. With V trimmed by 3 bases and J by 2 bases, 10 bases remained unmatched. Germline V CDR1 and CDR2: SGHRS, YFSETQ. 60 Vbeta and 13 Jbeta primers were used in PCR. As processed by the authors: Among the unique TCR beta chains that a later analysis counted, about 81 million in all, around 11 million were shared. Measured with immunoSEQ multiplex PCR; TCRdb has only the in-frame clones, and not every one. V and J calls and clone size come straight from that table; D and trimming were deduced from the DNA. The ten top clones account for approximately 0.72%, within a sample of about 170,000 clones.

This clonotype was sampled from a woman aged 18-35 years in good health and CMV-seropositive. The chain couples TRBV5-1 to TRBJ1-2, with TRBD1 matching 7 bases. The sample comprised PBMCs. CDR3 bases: TGCGCCAGCAGCTCCCGCTGGACAGGATCCAACTATGGCTACACCTTC. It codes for CASSSRWTGSNYGYTF.